Below are 18 T cell receptor beta chains sequenced from a single sample in a study of blood T cell repertoires in COVID-19. Clones were sequenced by immunoSEQ multiplex PCR, and TCRdb holds only the in-frame ones, with some missing. The sample contains around 60,000 clones, roughly 72% of which appear only once. The specimen sequenced was peripheral blood. These receptors all come from a woman between 65 and 79 years old with COVID-19, enrolled during active disease.

The count of this clone is one. This chain uses TRBV24-1 with TRBJ2-3; 8 bases fit TRBD1. The germline V gene has CDR1 KGHDR and CDR2 SFDVKD. Unmatched junction bases numbered 17, after V lost 7 bases and J lost 3 bases. The CDR3 is made up of 18 amino acids. CDR3 in amino acids: CATSHSFRGQERTDTQYF. The CDR3 DNA sequence: TGTGCCACCAGCCACTCGTTCCGGGGACAGGAAAGGACAGATACGCAGTATTTT.

The gene calls are TRBV19 and TRBJ2-5; tentatively, D is TRBD1 (6 bases). CDR3 length: 13 amino acids. With 4 bases removed from V and 5 bases from J, the gap between germline ends came to 11 bases. The germline gives CDR1 LNHDA, CDR2 SQIVND (reference sequence). CDR3 in amino acids: CASSTNRDETQYF. In nucleotides, the CDR3 is TGTGCCAGTAGTACTAACAGGGATGAGACCCAGTACTTC.

The table lists this clone with a few counts. V gene TRBV7-6 combines with J gene TRBJ1-2; the match to TRBD1 covers 7 bases. CDR1 and CDR2 (germline): SGHVS, FNYEAQ. Germline trimming cut 4 bases from V and 8 bases from J; bases unmatched to any gene: 13. The CDR3 is 15 amino acids. CDR3 sequence (DNA): TGTGCCAGCAGCTCTCGACAGGGATTCCTTTCAGGCTACACCTTC. It is translated as CASSSRQGFLSGYTF.

The chain uses TRBV18 and TRBJ2-3; 12 bases are a match to TRBD2. From germline, CDR1 is KGHSH and CDR2 LQKENI. The CDR3 extends over 16 amino acids. The trim removed 3 bases at V and 3 bases at J, leaving 4 bases unmatched. The CDR3 spells CASSPRTSGNTDTQYF. CDR3 nucleotides: TGTGCCAGCTCACCCCGGACTAGCGGGAATACAGATACGCAGTATTTT.

This clone was counted a single time. The V call is TRBV6-6, the J call TRBJ2-3; TRBD1 aligns across 10 bases. The CDR3 runs 14 residues. From germline, CDR1 is MNHNY and CDR2 SVGAGI (reference sequence). Trimming at V came to 10 bases and at J to 2 bases, leaving 6 bases not matched to a gene. The chain's CDR3 is CATGTGASTDTQYF. The CDR3 DNA follows: TGTGCCACCGGGACAGGGGCGTCCACAGATACGCAGTATTTT.

This clone was detected only a few times. The chain employs TRBV6-6 and TRBJ1-5, with D possibly TRBD1 on 5 matching bases. Deletions cut 5 bases from V and 0 bases from J, with 17 bases between. Germline CDR1 and CDR2: MNHNY and SVGAGI (reference sequence). The CDR3 has 17 residues. CDR3 sequence (DNA): TGTGCCAGCAGTCCTCCAGGGTTTGGATATAGCAATCAGCCCCAGCATTTT. As protein: CASSPPGFGYSNQPQHF.

The chain links TRBV7-8 to TRBJ1-1; 7 bases align to TRBD1. V shed 3 bases, J shed 5 bases, and the junction held 9 bases outside the gene matches. Per the germline V gene, CDR1 is SGHVS and CDR2 is FQNEAQ. This CDR3 has 15 amino acids. The CDR3 loop is CASSFLQGSGTEAFF. In DNA form, the CDR3 reads TGTGCCAGCAGCTTCTTACAGGGGTCAGGAACTGAAGCTTTCTTT.

This chain links TRBV6-5 with TRBJ2-3, with TRBD2 as a possible D gene (6 bases). Germline-derived CDR1 and CDR2 are MNHEY and SVGAGI. This CDR3 region has 15 residues. The V and J ends lost 6 bases and 3 bases respectively, with 16 bases between them. The CDR3 DNA reads as TGTGCCAGCAGAGCTTATTCGGGAGCAACAGATACGCAGTATTTT. It translates to CASRAYSGATDTQYF.

The chain couples TRBV5-1 to TRBJ1-6; D might be TRBD1 (5 bases). Germline assignment: CDR1 SGHRS and CDR2 YFSETQ. This CDR3 comprises 17 residues. V was cut by 4 bases and J by 5 bases, with 19 bases left in between. CDR3 loop: CASSEIRVGRNNSPLHF. The DNA of the CDR3 is TGCGCCAGCAGCGAAATTCGGGTGGGGCGGAATAATTCACCCCTCCACTTT.

By proportion, this clone is medium-sized. For the CDR3, the DNA is TGTGCCAGTAGAAGACAGGACCAAGAGACCCAGTACTTC. Protein: CASRRQDQETQYF. The chain employs TRBV19 and TRBJ2-5, with a weak D call TRBD1 (6 bases). The CDR3 loop spans 13 amino acids. The V gene's germline CDR1 is LNHDA and CDR2 SQIVND (reference sequence). Trimming cost V 6 bases and J 0 bases, with 8 bases left between them.

This clone was detected a few times. This chain links TRBV3-1 (or the pseudogene TRBV3-2) with TRBJ2-1; 10 nucleotides line up with TRBD2. The CDR3 consists of 15 residues. Germline V lookup: CDR1 LGHDT, CDR2 YNNKEL (reference sequence). Trimming removed 3 bases from V and 7 bases from J; junction bases left unmatched: 6. The CDR3 DNA reads as TGTGCCAGCAGCCATACTAGCGGGAAGGTGAATGAGCAGTTCTTC. Its protein is CASSHTSGKVNEQFF.

This clone was counted between two and nine times. CDR3 DNA: TGTGCCAGCAGCCCCGGACTAGCGGTCTCCTACGAGCAGTACTTC. It translates to CASSPGLAVSYEQYF. The chain has TRBV3-1 (or the pseudogene TRBV3-2) and TRBJ2-7; 10 nucleotides match TRBD2. This CDR3 region has 15 residues. The germline CDR1 and CDR2 sequences are LGHDT and YNNKEL (reference sequence). V shed 4 bases and J 0 bases; nucleotides not matched to a gene: 3.

This rearrangement joins TRBV15 to TRBJ1-5; D is uncertain. The CDR3 is 13 residues long. The V gene lost 4 bases and the J gene lost 3 bases, with 7 bases spanning the gap. The germline CDR1 and CDR2 sequences are LNHNV and YYDKDF (reference sequence). CDR3 in amino acids: CATSNQDNQPQHF. Here the CDR3 DNA reads TGTGCCACCAGCAATCAGGACAATCAGCCCCAGCATTTT.

The chain links TRBV29-1 to TRBJ2-2; tentatively, D is TRBD1 (6 bases). The ends were cut back, 7 bases at V and 2 bases at J, with 8 bases in the middle. This CDR3 has 12 amino acids. Germline CDR1 reads SQVTM; CDR2 reads ANQGSEA. For the CDR3, the DNA is TGCAGCGGCAGGGGAAACACCGGGGAGCTGTTTTTT. Translated: CSGRGNTGELFF.

The V and J genes are TRBV7-2 and TRBJ2-3, with 14 bases fitting TRBD2. The CDR3 runs 17 residues. The germline V gene has CDR1 SGHTA and CDR2 FQGNSA. V shed 4 bases and J 4 bases; nucleotides not matched to a gene: 7. The CDR3 nucleotides read TGTGCCAGCAGCTCGCCGGGACTAGCGGGAGTTTCAGATACGCAGTATTTT. It codes for CASSSPGLAGVSDTQYF. Full variable domain (missing parts from reference TRBV7-2 and TRBJ2-3): GAGVSQSPSNKVTEKGKDVELRCDPISGHTALYWYRQSLGQGLEFLIYFQGNSAPDKSGLPSDRFSAERTGGSVSTLTIQRTQQEDSAVYLCASSSPGLAGVSDTQYFGPGTRLTVL.

The V call is TRBV6-2 or TRBV6-3, the J call TRBJ2-5, with no clear D. The ends were cut back, 3 bases at V and 1 base at J, with 6 bases in the middle. The CDR3 covers 13 residues. The V gene's germline CDR1 is MNHEY and CDR2 SVGEGT. CDR3 residues: CASSYQIQETQYF. The CDR3, as DNA: TGTGCCAGCAGTTATCAAATCCAAGAGACCCAGTACTTC.

J is TRBJ1-5 and V is TRBV20-1; TRBD1 matches at 7 bases. Trimming took 3 bases from V and 6 from J; bases not matched to a gene: 5. The germline V gene encodes CDR1 DFQATT and CDR2 SNEGSKA (reference sequence). The CDR3 covers 13 residues. The CDR3 bases are TGCAGTGCTAGTAGACAGGGTGGTCAGCCCCAGCATTTT. Its translation: CSASRQGGQPQHF.

The rearrangement uses TRBV18 and TRBJ2-7; D might be TRBD1 (5 bases). With 2 bases removed from V and 4 bases from J, the gap between germline ends came to 12 bases. The CDR3 runs to 14 residues. Germline CDR1 and CDR2: KGHSH and LQKENI. CDR3 sequence reads: CASSPRGSGYEQYF. The CDR3 bases are TGTGCCAGCTCACCAAGGGGCTCGGGTTACGAGCAGTACTTC.